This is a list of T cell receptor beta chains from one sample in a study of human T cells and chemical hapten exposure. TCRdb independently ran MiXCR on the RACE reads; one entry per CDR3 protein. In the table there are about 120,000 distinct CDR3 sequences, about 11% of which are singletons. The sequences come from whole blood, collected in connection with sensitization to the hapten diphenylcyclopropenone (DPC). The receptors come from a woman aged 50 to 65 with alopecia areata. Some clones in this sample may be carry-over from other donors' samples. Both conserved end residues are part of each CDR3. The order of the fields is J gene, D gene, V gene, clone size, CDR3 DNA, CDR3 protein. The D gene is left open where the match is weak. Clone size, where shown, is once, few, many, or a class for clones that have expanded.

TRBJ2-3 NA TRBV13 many TGTGCCAGCAGCCCGCAGCCAGATACGCAGTATTTT CASSPQPDTQYF
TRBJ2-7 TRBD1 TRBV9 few TGTGCCAGCAGCGTAGGTGACGACAGGGTTCACGAGCAGTACTTC CASSVGDDRVHEQYF
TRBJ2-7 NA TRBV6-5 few TGTGCCAGCAGTTACGCCCAGGAAGGTATCTACGAGCAGTACTTC CASSYAQEGIYEQYF
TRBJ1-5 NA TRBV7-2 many TGTGCCAGCAGCTTAGACGGCAGAAATCAGCCCCAGCATTTT CASSLDGRNQPQHF
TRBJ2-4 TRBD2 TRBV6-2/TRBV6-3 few TGTGCCAGCAGTTGGGAGGGATTAGGCGACATTCAGTACTTC CASSWEGLGDIQYF
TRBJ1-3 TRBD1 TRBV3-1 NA TGTGCCAGCAGCCCCCAAGCAGGACAGGGGGCAAACACCATATATTTT CASSPQAGQGANTIYF
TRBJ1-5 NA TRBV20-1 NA TGCAGTGCTAGGGGGGCAGACCTAATAAATCAGCCCCAGCATTTT CSARGADLINQPQHF
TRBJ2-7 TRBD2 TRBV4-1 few TGCGCCAGCAGCCAAGCCAGCGGGGGGTCCTACGAGCAGTACTTC CASSQASGGSYEQYF
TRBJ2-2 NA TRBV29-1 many TGCAGCGTGACTTCCACCGGGGAGCTGTTTTTT CSVTSTGELFF
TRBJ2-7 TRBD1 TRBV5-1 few TGCGCCAGCAGCCCGGGACAGCTATCCTACGAGCAGTACTTC CASSPGQLSYEQYF
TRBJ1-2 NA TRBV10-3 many TGTGCCATCAGTGGCTGGGAGGTCAAGGGTCTTGGCTACACCTTC CAISGWEVKGLGYTF
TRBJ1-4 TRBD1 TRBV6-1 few TGTGCCAGCAGGAACAGGGGTTCAGGCGAAGAAAAACTGTTTTTT CASRNRGSGEEKLFF
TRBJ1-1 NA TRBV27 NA TGTGCCAGCAGTTTTTACGCCGACCCGAACACTGAAGCTTTCTTT CASSFYADPNTEAFF
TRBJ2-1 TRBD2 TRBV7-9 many TGTGCCAGCAGCTTTTCAGCGGGGTTGGGAAATGAGCAGTTCTTC CASSFSAGLGNEQFF
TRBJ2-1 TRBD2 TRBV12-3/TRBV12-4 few TGTGCCAGCAGTTTACATAGCGGGAGCTACAATGAGCAGTTCTTC CASSLHSGSYNEQFF
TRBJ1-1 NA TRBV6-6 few TGTGCCAGCAGCCGGGGGCAGGGGTTGAACACTGAAGCTTTCTTT CASSRGQGLNTEAFF
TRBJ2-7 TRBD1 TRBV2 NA TGTGCCAGCATGGACCCTGGGACAGGGCTCGAGCAGTACTTC CASMDPGTGLEQYF
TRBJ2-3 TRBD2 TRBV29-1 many TGCAGCGGTTCGGGGGGACGGGGCACAGATACGCAGTATTTT CSGSGGRGTDTQYF
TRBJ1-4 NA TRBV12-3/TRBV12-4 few TGTGCCAGCAGTGTCGGACAGCGTTGGGAAAAACTGTTTTTT CASSVGQRWEKLFF
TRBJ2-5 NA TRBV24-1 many TGTGCCACCAGTGATGGAGGGACACCACGGAGCCAAGAGACCCAGTACTTC CATSDGGTPRSQETQYF
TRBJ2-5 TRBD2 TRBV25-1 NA TGTGCCAGCAGTGTTGCGGGAGGGTCAGAGACCCAGTACTTC CASSVAGGSETQYF
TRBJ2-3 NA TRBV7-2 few TGTGCCAGCAGCCCCGGACTAGGGGGACGCACAGATACGCAGTATTTT CASSPGLGGRTDTQYF
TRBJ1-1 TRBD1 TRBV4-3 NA TGCGCCAGCAGCCAGGAACCGGGACAGGTTCCTTTCTTT CASSQEPGQVPFF
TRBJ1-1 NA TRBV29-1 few TGCAGCGACATCAACACAGGCAAGTTTGGTGAAGCTTTCTTT CSDINTGKFGEAFF
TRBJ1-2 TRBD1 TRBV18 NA TGTGCCAGCTCACCACTAGACCGACAGGGGAGCAACTATGGCTACACCTTC CASSPLDRQGSNYGYTF
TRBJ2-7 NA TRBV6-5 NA TGTGCCAGCAGTCGAAATTGGGCTACCTACGAGCAGTACTTC CASSRNWATYEQYF
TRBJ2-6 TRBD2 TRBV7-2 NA TGTGCCAGCAGCTTTGGACGGGGAGGGTTAGGGGCCAACGTCCTGACTTTC CASSFGRGGLGANVLTF
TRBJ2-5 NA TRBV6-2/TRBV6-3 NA TGTGCCAGCAGTTACTTCATGGAGACCCAGTACTTC CASSYFMETQYF
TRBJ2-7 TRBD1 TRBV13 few TGTGCCAGCAGCTTGACAGGGGGTAGCGAGCAGTACTTC CASSLTGGSEQYF
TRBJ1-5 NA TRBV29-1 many TGCAGCGTAGACCAAGAGGGCATCGGCAATCAGCCCCAGCATTTT CSVDQEGIGNQPQHF
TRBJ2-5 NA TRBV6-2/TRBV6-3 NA TGTGCCACCGGTCGGAGATCATCCCAAGAGACCCAGTACTTC CATGRRSSQETQYF
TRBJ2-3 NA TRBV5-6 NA TGTGCCAGCTTGGGGGTAGCGGCCCCCACGCAGTATTTT CASLGVAAPTQYF
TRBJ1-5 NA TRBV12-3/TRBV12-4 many TGCGCCAGCAGCTTGGGGGGGGATCAGCCCCAGCATTTT CASSLGGDQPQHF
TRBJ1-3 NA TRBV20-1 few TGCAGTGCTAGAGAGAAGGACCGCTCTGGAAACACCATATATTTT CSAREKDRSGNTIYF
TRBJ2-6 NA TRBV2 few TGTGCCAGCAGTGCCCAGGGGCCCGGGGCCAACGTCCTGACTTTC CASSAQGPGANVLTF
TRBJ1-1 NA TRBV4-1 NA TGCGCCAGCAGCCCTTTCGAGCAGCTGAACACTGAAGCTTTCTTT CASSPFEQLNTEAFF
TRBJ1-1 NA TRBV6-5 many TGTGCCAGCAGTGAGGGGCGGTTCCACACTGAAGCTTTCTTT CASSEGRFHTEAFF
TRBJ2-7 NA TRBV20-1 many TGCAGTGCCGGGACTGACCAAGACGAGCAGTACTTC CSAGTDQDEQYF
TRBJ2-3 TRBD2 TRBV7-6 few TGTGCCAGCAGCTCCCCCAAAGCGGGGGGGTTGGATACGCAGTATTTT CASSSPKAGGLDTQYF
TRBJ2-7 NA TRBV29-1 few TGCAGCGTGTCCCAGGGGGGTTACGAGCAGTACTTC CSVSQGGYEQYF
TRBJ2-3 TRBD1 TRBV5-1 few TGCGCCAGCAGGCTGACAGGGGGCGCGTTCTCAGATACGCAGTATTTT CASRLTGGAFSDTQYF
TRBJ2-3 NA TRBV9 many TGTGCCAGCAGCGTCGGGGCAGATACGCAGTATTTT CASSVGADTQYF
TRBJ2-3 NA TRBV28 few TGTGCCGTGGGCCTTCCGGGGACAGATACGCAGTATTTT CAVGLPGTDTQYF
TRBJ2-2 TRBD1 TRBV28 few TGTGCCAGCAGACAGGGGCCCGGGGAGCTGTTTTTT CASRQGPGELFF
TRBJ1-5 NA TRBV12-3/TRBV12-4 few TGTGCCAGCAGCCATACAGGGTGGCAAGGACCGAATCAGCCCCAGCATTTT CASSHTGWQGPNQPQHF
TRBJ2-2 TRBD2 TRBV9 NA TGTGCCAGCAGCGTAGTGGCGGGAGGGCCCGGGGAGCTGTTTTTT CASSVVAGGPGELFF
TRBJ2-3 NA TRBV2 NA TGTGCCAGCAGAAGAGAGTTAGCGGACCGCACAGATACGCAGTATTTT CASRRELADRTDTQYF
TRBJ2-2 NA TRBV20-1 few TGCAGTGCCCGGTGGAACACCGGGGAGCTGTTTTTT CSARWNTGELFF
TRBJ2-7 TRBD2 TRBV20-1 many TGCAGTGCTAGTTCCCCGGGGGGCGAGCAGTACTTC CSASSPGGEQYF
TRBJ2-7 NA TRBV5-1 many TGCGCCAGCAGCTTGGCCGGCGAGCAGTACTTC CASSLAGEQYF
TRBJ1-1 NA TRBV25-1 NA TGTGCCAGCAGGATTGGGGGTAGTGCTGAAGCTTTCTTT CASRIGGSAEAFF
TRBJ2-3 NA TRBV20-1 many TGCAGTGCTAGAGATAACGCGGGGTCTAGCACAGATACGCAGTATTTT CSARDNAGSSTDTQYF
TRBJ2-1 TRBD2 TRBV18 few TGTGCCAGCTCACCTACTAGCGGGAGAGTCGATGAGCAGTTCTTC CASSPTSGRVDEQFF
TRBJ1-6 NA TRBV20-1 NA TGCAGTGCTAGCTCGGGAAATAATTCACCCCTCCACTTT CSASSGNNSPLHF
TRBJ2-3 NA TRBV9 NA TGTGCCAGCAGCAAGTTAAGCACAGATACGCAGTATTTT CASSKLSTDTQYF
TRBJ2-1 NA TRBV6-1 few TGTGCCAGCAGTGTCCCCAGGGGGGCCTACAATGAGCAGTTCTTC CASSVPRGAYNEQFF
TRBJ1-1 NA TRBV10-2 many TGCGCCAGCAGCGGCGGGGGCACTGAAGCTTTCTTT CASSGGGTEAFF